The rows below give T cell receptor beta chains drawn from one sample of a study of cytomegalovirus exposure and HLA in healthy donors. Profiling relied on immunoSEQ multiplex PCR, and the TCRdb table lists in-frame clones only, not all of them. The repertoire holds under 95,000 clones, with around 82% as singletons. Material for sequencing was PBMCs. The source of these receptors is a male donor in good health and CMV-seronegative. Each CDR3 is given with its conserved first and last residue. The D gene is left open where the match is weak. Size is stated for part of the rows, as once, few or many counts, or as a class when the clone is expanded.

TRBJ1-4	.	TRBV6-1	14	TRBD1	TGTGCCAGCATATTGGACAGGGGGCGTGAAAAACTGTTTTTT	CASILDRGREKLFF
TRBJ1-1	.	TRBV5-4	12	.	TGTGCCAGCAGTGCCGCAGGGTTTGAAGCTTTCTTT	CASSAAGFEAFF
TRBJ2-3	few	TRBV2	15	.	TGTGCCAGCAGTGAACTGGGGGCAAATCGCGATACGCAGTATTTT	CASSELGANRDTQYF
TRBJ2-7	.	TRBV18	14	TRBD1	TGTGCCAGCTCACCAAGGACAGGAACCTACGAGCAGTACTTC	CASSPRTGTYEQYF
TRBJ1-3	.	TRBV5-4	13	.	TGTGCCAGCAGCTTGGGTCGGCAGGGAAACATATATTTT	CASSLGRQGNIYF
TRBJ2-5	.	TRBV5-4	14	TRBD1	TGTGCCAGCAGCACCCGGACAGGCCAAGAGACCCAGTACTTC	CASSTRTGQETQYF
TRBJ1-2	.	TRBV7-2	15	TRBD1	TGTGCCAGCAGCTACTCCGGGACAGGGACATATGGCTACACCTTC	CASSYSGTGTYGYTF
TRBJ2-5	.	TRBV29-1	14	.	TGCAGCGCCTCGGCAGGGGGGAACCAAGAGACCCAGTACTTC	CSASAGGNQETQYF
TRBJ2-3	.	TRBV11-2	15	.	TGTGCCAGCCGACTCAGAGGCCTAGAAGGAGATACGCAGTATTTT	CASRLRGLEGDTQYF
TRBJ2-7	once	TRBV14	12	TRBD1	TGTGCCAGCAGCCGGACAGGGAGCGAGCAGTACTTC	CASSRTGSEQYF
TRBJ1-5	.	TRBV5-6	14	.	TGTGCCAGCAGCTTGACTGCGGGCAATCAGCCCCAGAATTTT	CASSLTAGNQPQNF
TRBJ2-5	.	TRBV5-5	15	.	TGTGCCAGCAGCGCGTCGGGACACCTACAAGAGACCCAGTACTTC	CASSASGHLQETQYF
TRBJ1-1	once	TRBV11-2	13	.	TGTGCCAGCAGCCCACTCGTGGAGGGAGAAGCTTTCTTT	CASSPLVEGEAFF
TRBJ2-1	.	TRBV27	13	.	TGTGCCAGCAGTCGGGGGATCAACAATGAGCAGTTCTTC	CASSRGINNEQFF
TRBJ2-3	.	TRBV5-4	16	TRBD2	TGTGCCAGCAGCTCGGGCAGGACTAGCCGGGGAGATACGCAGTATTTT	CASSSGRTSRGDTQYF
TRBJ2-7	.	TRBV11-2	15	TRBD2	TGTGCCAGCAGGGGATTAGCGGGAGGGCCACACGAGCAGTACTTC	CASRGLAGGPHEQYF
TRBJ2-2	.	TRBV4-1	17	TRBD2	TGCGCCAGCAGCCAAGATATTACTAGCGGGAGTATCGGGGAGCTGTTTTTT	CASSQDITSGSIGELFF
TRBJ1-3	.	TRBV18	15	.	TGTGCCAGCTCACCACTGGCGGATACTGGAAACACCATATATTTT	CASSPLADTGNTIYF
TRBJ1-2	.	TRBV28	13	.	TGTGCCAGCAGTATCGGGGATTCCTATGGCTACCCCTTC	CASSIGDSYGYPF
TRBJ2-3	.	TRBV5-1	14	.	TGCGCCAGTATGCGCCAAACCCGAGGAGATACGCAGTATTTT	CASMRQTRGDTQYF
TRBJ1-2	.	TRBV20-1	11	.	TGCAGTGCTATGGAGGATTATGGCTACACCTTC	CSAMEDYGYTF
TRBJ2-7	once	TRBV5-6	15	.	TGTGCCAGCAGCTTGGGTGGCTCAAGCTCCTACGAGCAGTACTTC	CASSLGGSSSYEQYF
TRBJ1-5	.	TRBV5-6	16	.	TGTGCCAGCAGCTTCGGACAGCCCCATAGCAATCAGCCCCAGCATTTT	CASSFGQPHSNQPQHF
TRBJ2-1	.	TRBV5-8	12	.	TGTGCCAGCTCCGGACCGGGAAATGAGCAGTTCTTC	CASSGPGNEQFF
TRBJ1-1	few	TRBV5-1	13	.	TGCGCCAGCAGCTCACAGGGGAACACTGAAGCTTTCTTT	CASSSQGNTEAFF
TRBJ2-5	.	TRBV10-1	13	.	TGCGCCACTTCGCTAGGATCGGAGGGCCCTCAGTACTTC	CATSLGSEGPQYF
TRBJ2-5	.	TRBV27	14	TRBD2	TGTGCCAGCAGTTTAATGGCGGGGGGGGAGACCCAGTACTTC	CASSLMAGGETQYF
TRBJ2-5	.	TRBV4-1	16	TRBD2	TGCGCCAGCAGCCAAGCTCCAAGACTAGCGGTAGAGACCCAGTACTTC	CASSQAPRLAVETQYF
TRBJ2-1	.	TRBV7-8	13	.	TGTGCCAGCAGCCCAAACCCCGCTCGGGAGCAGTTCTTC	CASSPNPAREQFF